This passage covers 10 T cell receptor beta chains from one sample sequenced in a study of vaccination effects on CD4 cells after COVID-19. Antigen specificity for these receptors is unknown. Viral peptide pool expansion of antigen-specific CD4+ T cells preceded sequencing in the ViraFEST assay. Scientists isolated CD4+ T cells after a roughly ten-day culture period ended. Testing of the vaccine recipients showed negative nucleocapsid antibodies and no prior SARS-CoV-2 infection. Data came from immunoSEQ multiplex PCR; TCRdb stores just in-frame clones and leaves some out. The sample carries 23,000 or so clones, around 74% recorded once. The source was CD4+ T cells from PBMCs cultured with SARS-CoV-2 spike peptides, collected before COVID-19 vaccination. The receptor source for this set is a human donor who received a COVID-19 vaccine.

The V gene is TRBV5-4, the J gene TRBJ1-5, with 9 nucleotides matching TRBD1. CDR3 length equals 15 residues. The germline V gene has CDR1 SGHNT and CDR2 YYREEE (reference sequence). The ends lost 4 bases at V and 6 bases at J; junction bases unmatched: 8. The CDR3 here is CASSLNRGQGQPQHF. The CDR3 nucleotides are TGTGCCAGCAGCCTGAACAGGGGGCAAGGTCAGCCCCAGCATTTT.

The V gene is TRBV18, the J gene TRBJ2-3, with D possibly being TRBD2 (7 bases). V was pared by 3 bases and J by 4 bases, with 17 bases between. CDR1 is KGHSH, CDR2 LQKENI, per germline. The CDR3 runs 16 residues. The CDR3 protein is CASSPVGGPAPDTQYF. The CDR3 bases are TGTGCCAGCTCACCTGTCGGGGGGCCGGCCCCAGATACGCAGTATTTT. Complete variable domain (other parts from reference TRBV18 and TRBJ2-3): NAGVMQNPRHLVRRRGQEARLRCSPMKGHSHVYWYRQLPEEGLKFMVYLQKENIIDESGMPKERFSAEFPKEGPSILRIQQVVRGDSAAYFCASSPVGGPAPDTQYFGPGTRLTVL.

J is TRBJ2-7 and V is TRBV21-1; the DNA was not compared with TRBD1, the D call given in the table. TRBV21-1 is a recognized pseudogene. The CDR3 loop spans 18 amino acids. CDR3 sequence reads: CASSWTGQGPISSYEQYF. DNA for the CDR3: TGTGCCAGCAGTTGGACCGGACAGGGTCCGATAAGCTCCTACGAGCAGTACTTC.

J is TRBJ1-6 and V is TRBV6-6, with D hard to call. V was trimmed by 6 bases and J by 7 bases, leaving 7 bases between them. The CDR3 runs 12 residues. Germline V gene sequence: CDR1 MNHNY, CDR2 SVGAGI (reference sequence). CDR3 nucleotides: TGTGCCAGCAGAACACAGAATTCACCCCTCCACTTT. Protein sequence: CASRTQNSPLHF.

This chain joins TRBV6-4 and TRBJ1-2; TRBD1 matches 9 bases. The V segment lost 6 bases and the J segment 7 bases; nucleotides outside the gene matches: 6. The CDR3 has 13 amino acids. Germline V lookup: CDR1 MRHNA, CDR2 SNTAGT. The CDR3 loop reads CASRQDRGSGYTF. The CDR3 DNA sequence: TGTGCCAGCAGGCAGGACAGGGGCAGTGGCTACACCTTC.

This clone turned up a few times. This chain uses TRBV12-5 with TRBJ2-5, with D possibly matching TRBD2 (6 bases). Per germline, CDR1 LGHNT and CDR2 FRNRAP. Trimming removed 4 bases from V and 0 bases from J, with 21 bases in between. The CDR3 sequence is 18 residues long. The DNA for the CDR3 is TGTGCTAGTGGTTCCACATCCCTCCCTGGCGGGAACCAAGAGACCCAGTACTTC. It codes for CASGSTSLPGGNQETQYF.

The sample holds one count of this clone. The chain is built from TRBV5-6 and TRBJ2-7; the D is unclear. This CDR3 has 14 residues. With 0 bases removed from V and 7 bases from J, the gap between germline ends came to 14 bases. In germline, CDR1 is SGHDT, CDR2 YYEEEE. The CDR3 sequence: CASSLGPGLKEQYF. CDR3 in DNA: TGTGCCAGCAGCTTGGGGCCTGGCCTTAAAGAGCAGTACTTC.

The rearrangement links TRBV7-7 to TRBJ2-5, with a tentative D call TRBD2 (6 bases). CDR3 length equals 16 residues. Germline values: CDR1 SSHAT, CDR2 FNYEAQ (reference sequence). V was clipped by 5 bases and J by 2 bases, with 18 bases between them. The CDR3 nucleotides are TGTGCCAGCAGCCCGGGACGACTAGTACAACAAGAGACCCAGTACTTC. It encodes CASSPGRLVQQETQYF.

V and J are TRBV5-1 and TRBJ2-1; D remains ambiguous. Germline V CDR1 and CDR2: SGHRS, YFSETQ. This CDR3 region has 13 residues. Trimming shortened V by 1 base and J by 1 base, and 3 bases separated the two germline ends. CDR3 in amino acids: CASSLNSYNEQFF. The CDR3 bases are TGCGCCAGCAGCTTGAATTCCTACAATGAGCAGTTCTTC. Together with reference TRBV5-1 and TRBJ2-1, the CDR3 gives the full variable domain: KAGVTQTPRYLIKTRGQQVTLSCSPISGHRSVSWYQQTPGQGLQFLFEYFSETQRNKGNFPGRFSGRQFSNSRSEMNVSTLELGDSALYLCASSLNSYNEQFFGPGTRLTVL.

CDR3 DNA: TGTGCCAGCAGCTCTTTCCGGGACAGAGTAACTGAAGAGCAGTACTTC. Amino acid sequence: CASSSFRDRVTEEQYF. The chain recombines TRBV7-6 with TRBJ2-7; TRBD1 aligns across 7 bases. After removal of 4 bases from V and 7 bases from J, the junction contained 16 bases not matched to a gene. The CDR3 extends over 16 amino acids. From germline, CDR1 is SGHVS and CDR2 FNYEAQ.